One and the same sample provided the 9 T cell receptor beta chains below, sequenced in a study of CD8 T cells in ankylosing spondylitis. TCRdb analysed the 5' RACE reads with MiXCR anew, one entry per CDR3 protein. The profile shows approximately 500,000 distinct CDR3 sequences, roughly 13% of them singletons. Study-wide points: A motif in TCR beta, a set of roughly 8 highly homologous variants, appeared characteristic of ankylosing spondylitis blood.

Their specific antigens are unknown. The sequenced sample consisted of blood, either unsorted or a sorted T cell fraction (not recorded which). The receptor set was obtained from a male donor with ankylosing spondylitis.

This clonotype showed up just a few times. This chain uses TRBV27 with TRBJ2-3, with D possibly TRBD2 on 6 matching bases. This CDR3 has 17 residues. V gave up 2 bases and J gave up 5 bases, with 20 bases separating them. Germline CDR1 and CDR2: MNHEY and SMNVEV (reference sequence). The CDR3 loop reads CASSLPGDPVSGDTQYF. The DNA for the CDR3 is TGTGCCAGCAGTTTACCGGGGGATCCGGTTTCAGGAGATACGCAGTATTTT.

The chain links TRBV27 to TRBJ2-2; unclear D gene. This CDR3 contains 14 residues. Germline-derived CDR1 and CDR2 are MNHEY and SMNVEV (reference sequence). Trimming cost V 6 bases and J 2 bases, with 10 bases left between them. This CDR3 reads CASRTSRNTGELFF. The CDR3 DNA follows: TGTGCCAGCAGGACTTCGAGAAACACCGGGGAGCTGTTTTTT.

This chain uses TRBV4-1 with TRBJ1-5, with D tentatively TRBD1 (5 bases). The V gene's germline CDR1 is MGHRA and CDR2 YSYEKL. Trimming took 4 bases from V and 8 from J, leaving 18 bases between them. The CDR3 runs 15 residues. This CDR3 is CASSRSGRGLEPQHF. In nucleotides, the CDR3 is TGCGCCAGCAGCCGATCCGGGCGGGGGTTGGAGCCCCAGCATTTT.

The chain carries TRBV5-1 and TRBJ1-2; D remains ambiguous. The CDR3 runs to 13 residues. V dropped 4 bases and J dropped 2 bases, with 9 bases sitting between them. The germline V gene encodes CDR1 SGHRS and CDR2 YFSETQ. The chain's CDR3 is CASSGAGNYGYTF. CDR3 DNA: TGCGCCAGCAGCGGCGCGGGGAACTATGGCTACACCTTC.

This clonotype was counted only a few times. The chain combines TRBV30 with TRBJ1-2; D remains ambiguous. CDR3 length equals 14 residues. V lost 0 bases, J lost 3 bases, and 11 bases lay in between. Germline-derived CDR1 and CDR2 are GTSNPN and SVGIG (reference sequence). In DNA, the CDR3 is TGTGCCTGGAGTGTATATGTTGTGGACTATGGCTACACCTTC. It codes for CAWSVYVVDYGYTF.

The chain recombines TRBV27 with TRBJ2-3; D unresolved. The CDR3 spans 13 residues. Germline V gene sequence: CDR1 MNHEY, CDR2 SMNVEV (reference sequence). Trimming took 10 bases from V and 1 from J, leaving 12 bases between them. DNA for the CDR3: TGTGCCACCCGGCTAGGCGGCACAGATACGCAGTATTTT. Translated: CATRLGGTDTQYF.

This clonotype has just a few counts. The chain recombines TRBV7-9 with TRBJ1-4, with no clear D. Germline lookup yields CDR1 SEHNR and CDR2 FQNEAQ (reference sequence). The CDR3 has 16 residues. Trimming shortened V by 0 bases and J by 0 bases, and 8 bases separated the two germline ends. CDR3 bases: TGTGCCAGCAGCTTAGCGCCGGCTTCAACTAATGAAAAACTGTTTTTT. Translated: CASSLAPASTNEKLFF.

There are a few counts of this clonotype. The chain has TRBV3-1 and TRBJ2-1; 7 bases align to TRBD1. The trim removed 0 bases at V and 10 bases at J, leaving 6 bases unmatched. Germline lookup yields CDR1 LGHDT and CDR2 YNNKEL (reference sequence). The CDR3 runs 14 residues. As DNA, the CDR3 is TGTGCCAGCAGCCAAGATTACAGGGGCAGCGAGCAGTTCTTC. It specifies CASSQDYRGSEQFF.

This clonotype was found a few times. V and J are TRBV10-2 and TRBJ2-2; 7 bases are a match to TRBD1. Germline V gives CDR1 WSHSY, CDR2 SAAADI. V shed 9 bases and J 6 bases; nucleotides not matched to a gene: 1. This CDR3 is 11 amino acids long. The CDR3 loop is CARTGPGELFF. The CDR3 coding sequence is TGCGCCAGGACAGGGCCCGGGGAGCTGTTTTTT.